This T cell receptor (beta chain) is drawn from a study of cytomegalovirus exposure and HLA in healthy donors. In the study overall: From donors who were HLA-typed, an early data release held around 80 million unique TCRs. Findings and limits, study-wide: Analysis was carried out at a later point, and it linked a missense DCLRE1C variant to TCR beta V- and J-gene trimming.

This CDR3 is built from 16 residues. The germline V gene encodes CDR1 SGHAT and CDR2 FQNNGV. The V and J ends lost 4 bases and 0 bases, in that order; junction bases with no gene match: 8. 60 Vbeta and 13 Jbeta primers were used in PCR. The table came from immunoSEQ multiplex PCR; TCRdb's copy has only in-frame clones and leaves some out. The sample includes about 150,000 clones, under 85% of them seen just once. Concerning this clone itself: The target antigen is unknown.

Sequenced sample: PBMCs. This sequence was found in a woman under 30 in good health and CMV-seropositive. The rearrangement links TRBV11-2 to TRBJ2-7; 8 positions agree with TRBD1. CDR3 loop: CASSSRDRHNSYEQYF. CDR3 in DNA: TGTGCCAGCAGCTCAAGGGACAGGCATAACTCCTACGAGCAGTACTTC.